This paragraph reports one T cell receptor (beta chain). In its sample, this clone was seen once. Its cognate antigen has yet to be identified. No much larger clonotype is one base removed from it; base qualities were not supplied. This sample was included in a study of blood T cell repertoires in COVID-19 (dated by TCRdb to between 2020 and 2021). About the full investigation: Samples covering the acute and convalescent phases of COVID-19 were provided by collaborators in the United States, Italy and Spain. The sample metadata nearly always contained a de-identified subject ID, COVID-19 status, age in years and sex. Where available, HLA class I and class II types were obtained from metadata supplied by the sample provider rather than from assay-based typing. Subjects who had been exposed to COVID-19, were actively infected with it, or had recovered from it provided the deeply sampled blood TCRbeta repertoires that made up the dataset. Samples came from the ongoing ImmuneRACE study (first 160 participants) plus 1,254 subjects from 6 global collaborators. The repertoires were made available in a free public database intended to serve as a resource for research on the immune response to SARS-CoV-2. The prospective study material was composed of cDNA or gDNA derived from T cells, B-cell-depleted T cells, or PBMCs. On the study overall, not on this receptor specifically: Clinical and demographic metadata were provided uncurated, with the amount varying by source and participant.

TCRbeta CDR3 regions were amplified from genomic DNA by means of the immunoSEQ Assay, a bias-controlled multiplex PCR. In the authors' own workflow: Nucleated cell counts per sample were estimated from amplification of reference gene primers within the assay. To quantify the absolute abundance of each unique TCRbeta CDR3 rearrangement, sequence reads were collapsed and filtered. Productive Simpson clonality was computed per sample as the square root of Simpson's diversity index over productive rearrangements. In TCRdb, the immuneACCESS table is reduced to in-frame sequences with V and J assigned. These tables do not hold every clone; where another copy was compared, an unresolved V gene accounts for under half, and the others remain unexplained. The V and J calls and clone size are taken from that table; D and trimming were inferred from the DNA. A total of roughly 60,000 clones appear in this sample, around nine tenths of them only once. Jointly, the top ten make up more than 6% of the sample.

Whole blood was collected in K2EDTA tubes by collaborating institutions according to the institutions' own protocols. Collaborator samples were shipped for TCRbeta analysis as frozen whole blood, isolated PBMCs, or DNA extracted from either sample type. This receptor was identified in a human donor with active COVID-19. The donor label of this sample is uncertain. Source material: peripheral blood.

The nucleotides are TGTGCCAGCTCACGACCCTCAGGGGCGTGGGGAAACACCGGGGAGCTGTTTTTT. This translates into CASSRPSGAWGNTGELFF. In this chain, TRBV18 is recombined with TRBJ2-2; the D gene is perhaps TRBD1, from 6 matching bases. V is pared back by 4 bases and J by 2 bases, with 20 bases lying between the germline termini. CDR1 and CDR2 were assigned from the germline V gene as KGHSH and LQKENI. The CDR3, from cysteine to phenylalanine, totals 18 residues. The DNA shown is the 54-base CDR3, in frame from base 1.